This is a list of T cell receptor beta chains from one sample in a study of blood T cell repertoires in COVID-19. Assay used: immunoSEQ multiplex PCR; TCRdb lists only in-frame clones, some missing. The sample records a few hundred thousand clones, roughly nine tenths being singletons. Sequencing was performed on PBMCs or T cells enriched from blood (not recorded which). The receptors shown here come from a man aged 25 to 40 who had recovered from COVID-19. CDR3s include the opening cysteine and the closing phenylalanine or tryptophan. Fields, in order: V gene, J gene, D gene, clone size, CDR3 DNA, CDR3 protein. D genes are given only for firm matches. Some rows have no size entry. The others give once, few or many, or a class for an expanded clone.

TRBV28	TRBJ1-3	.	.	TGTGCCAGCAGTCCCGGGGGAAACACCATATATTTT	CASSPGGNTIYF
TRBV7-9	TRBJ2-7	TRBD1	.	TGTGCCAGCATCACATCATCGGGGGGACAGGGGTCTTACGAGCAGTACTTC	CASITSSGGQGSYEQYF
TRBV5-5	TRBJ1-2	.	.	TGTGCCAGCAGCTTGAGCCGATCGGACTATGGCTACACCTTC	CASSLSRSDYGYTF
TRBV7-3	TRBJ2-1	TRBD2	.	TGTGCCAGCAGCTCTCTTAGCGGGGAGTACAATGAGCAGTTCTTC	CASSSLSGEYNEQFF
TRBV28	TRBJ2-7	TRBD1	.	TGTGCCAGCAGACCCGAGGGACAGGGGACCTACGAGCAGTACTTC	CASRPEGQGTYEQYF
TRBV5-4	TRBJ2-2	.	.	TGTGCCAGCAGCTTTATAGCGGACCCCACCGGGGAGCTGTTTTTT	CASSFIADPTGELFF
TRBV28	TRBJ1-3	.	once	TGTGCCAGCAGTCCCCCCCGGTATCCTTCTGGAAACACCATATATTTT	CASSPPRYPSGNTIYF
TRBV10-2	TRBJ1-1	.	.	TGCGCCAGCAGTGAGACCCGGACAGACAACACTGAAGCTTTCTTT	CASSETRTDNTEAFF
TRBV2	TRBJ2-5	.	.	TGTGCCAGCAATGGGGGCGGGGAGACCCAGTACTTC	CASNGGGETQYF
TRBV4-1	TRBJ1-3	.	.	TGCGCCAGCAGCCAAAATCCCTTCCAGTCATCTGGAAACACCATATATTTT	CASSQNPFQSSGNTIYF
TRBV6-4	TRBJ2-2	.	few	TGTGCCAGCAGTGAACAGGCAATCACCGGGGAGCTGTTTTTT	CASSEQAITGELFF
TRBV15	TRBJ1-1	.	.	TGTGCCACCAGCAGCGGGCAGGGAGGGGCTGAAGCTTTCTTT	CATSSGQGGAEAFF
TRBV10-3	TRBJ1-6	TRBD1	.	TGTGCCACCGGACAGGGGGCTGTGAGCTCCTATAATTCACCCCTCCACTTT	CATGQGAVSSYNSPLHF
TRBV28	TRBJ1-4	.	once	TGTGCCAGCAATGCGGGGAATGAAAAACTGTTTTTT	CASNAGNEKLFF
TRBV11-2	TRBJ1-2	TRBD1	once	TGTGCCAGCAGCTTAGCCGACAGGGCATATGGCTACACCTTC	CASSLADRAYGYTF
TRBV24-1	TRBJ2-5	.	.	TGTGCCACCAGTGATTTTCGGGAATTCCAAGAGACCCAGTACTTC	CATSDFREFQETQYF
TRBV18	TRBJ1-5	.	once	TGTGCCAGCTCACCACTAGCCGGTGACTATAGCAATCAGCCCCAGCATTTT	CASSPLAGDYSNQPQHF
TRBV28	TRBJ1-2	TRBD1	few	TGTGCCAGCACCGTGGACAGGGGGCTCTATGGCTACACCTTC	CASTVDRGLYGYTF
TRBV28	TRBJ1-5	.	.	TGTGCCAGCAGTTTTGCGGGAGGGCAGCCCCAGCATTTT	CASSFAGGQPQHF
TRBV19	TRBJ2-1	TRBD1	.	TGTGCCAGTAGTATCGACGGCAGGGGGCCGCGGAATGAGCAGTTCTTC	CASSIDGRGPRNEQFF
TRBV18	TRBJ2-1	TRBD2	.	TGTGCCAGCTACGGGGCACTAGCGGGAGGGCGAAATGAGCAGTTCTTC	CASYGALAGGRNEQFF
TRBV24-1	TRBJ2-7	.	.	TGTGCCACCAGTGGCTGGGACACCGACGAGCAGTACTTC	CATSGWDTDEQYF
TRBV7-6	TRBJ2-2	TRBD2	.	TGTGCCAGCAGCTTTAACCCACTAGCGGGAGCCAACACCGGGGAGCTGTTTTTT	CASSFNPLAGANTGELFF
TRBV18	TRBJ1-2	.	.	TGTGCCAGCTCACCAGCGTTTTTCACAGGGAACTATGGCTACACCTTC	CASSPAFFTGNYGYTF
TRBV5-1	TRBJ2-3	TRBD1	once	TGCGCCAGCAGCATACAGGGGCCTAGCACAGATACGCAGTATTTT	CASSIQGPSTDTQYF
TRBV9	TRBJ2-1	TRBD1	.	TGTGCCAGCAGCATTACAGGGGGCACCTACAATGAGCAGTTCTTC	CASSITGGTYNEQFF
TRBV5-1	TRBJ2-5	.	.	TGCGCCAGCAGCTGGGGCCTAGCGTCAGGGGAGACCCAGTACTTC	CASSWGLASGETQYF
TRBV11-2	TRBJ2-1	.	.	TGTGCCAGCAGCCGGACTCAAAATGAGCAGTTCTTC	CASSRTQNEQFF
TRBV6-1	TRBJ2-1	.	.	TGTGCCAGCAGTGAAGCTACTATGAATGAGCAGTTCTTC	CASSEATMNEQFF
TRBV5-1	TRBJ2-5	.	few	TGCGCCAGCAGCTTGGGTTCAGTGATAGAGACCCAGTACTTC	CASSLGSVIETQYF
TRBV11-2	TRBJ2-5	.	once	TGTGCCAGCAGCCCCGACCCGGACAGCCCCAGGACCCAGTACTTC	CASSPDPDSPRTQYF
TRBV4-1	TRBJ2-7	.	.	TGCGCCAGCAGCCAAGCGTCGGGATCTCGCTCCTACGAGCAGTACTTC	CASSQASGSRSYEQYF
TRBV3-1/TRBV3-2	TRBJ2-3	TRBD2	.	TGTGCCAGCAGCCCCGGGGTAGCGGGATACTCAGATACGCAGTATTTT	CASSPGVAGYSDTQYF
TRBV27	TRBJ1-1	.	.	TGTGCCAGCAGGCCCGGGACTCTAAGCAGGAACACTGAAGCTTTCTTT	CASRPGTLSRNTEAFF
TRBV28	TRBJ1-3	TRBD1	.	TGTGCCAGCACCGGACAAAAGGGGGACAGGGCTGGAAACACCATATATTTT	CASTGQKGDRAGNTIYF
TRBV6-2/TRBV6-3	TRBJ2-5	TRBD2	.	TGTGCCAGCAGTGCCGGGACTAGTCTTTGGGAGACCCAGTACTTC	CASSAGTSLWETQYF
TRBV27	TRBJ1-2	TRBD1	.	TGTGCCAGCAGAAAACAGGGGGCAGACGCTAACTATGGCTACACCTTC	CASRKQGADANYGYTF
TRBV19	TRBJ1-1	.	.	TGTGCCAGTAGCCCAGGGGTGACTGAAGCTTTCTTT	CASSPGVTEAFF
TRBV10-3	TRBJ1-5	.	.	TGTGCCATCAGTGAGGGACAGAGCAATCAGCCCCAGCATTTT	CAISEGQSNQPQHF
TRBV4-1	TRBJ1-2	TRBD1	.	TGCGCCAGCAGCCAAGTCTCCGGGACAGGGGTTGATGGCTACACCTTC	CASSQVSGTGVDGYTF
TRBV5-6	TRBJ2-2	TRBD1	.	TGTGCCAGCAGCGAGGGGGCGGATCTGTCTGGGGAGCTGTTTTTT	CASSEGADLSGELFF
TRBV12-3/TRBV12-4	TRBJ1-4	.	once	TGTGCCAGCAGTTTAGCCCCAGGTGAAAAACTGTTTTTT	CASSLAPGEKLFF
TRBV28	TRBJ2-7	TRBD1	.	TGTGCCAGCAGTGCCCTCGGACAGGGTAGGTCATACGAGCAGTACTTC	CASSALGQGRSYEQYF
TRBV13	TRBJ1-2	TRBD1	.	TGTGCCAGCAGCTCCCGGGACAGGGTGCTGGGCTACACCTTC	CASSSRDRVLGYTF
TRBV20-1	TRBJ2-3	.	.	TGCAGTGCTAGTGGAAAAGCCGCTGCAGATACGCAGTATTTT	CSASGKAAADTQYF
TRBV6-5	TRBJ1-4	TRBD1	.	TGTGCCAGCAGTTACTCTTCGGGACAGGGGAATGAAAAACTGTTTTTT	CASSYSSGQGNEKLFF
TRBV11-3	TRBJ2-3	TRBD1	.	TGTGCCAGCAGCTTAGCTCCGGGACAGGGAGATACGCAGTATTTT	CASSLAPGQGDTQYF
TRBV7-9	TRBJ2-7	TRBD2	.	TGTGCCAGCAGCTTAGCCGGGACTAGCGGGATCCCTCCCAAGCAGTACTTC	CASSLAGTSGIPPKQYF
TRBV2	TRBJ2-7	.	.	TGTGCCAGCAGTGGTCTCCGGAGGGACCAGGTCGAGCAGTACTTC	CASSGLRRDQVEQYF
TRBV5-1	TRBJ1-2	TRBD1	.	TGCGCCAGCAGGGCACAACAGGGGAACTATGGCTACACCTTC	CASRAQQGNYGYTF
TRBV7-6	TRBJ2-2	TRBD1	few	TGTGCCAGCAGCAGACAGGGGGGGAACACCGGGGAGCTGTTTTTT	CASSRQGGNTGELFF
TRBV15	TRBJ2-3	.	.	TGTGCCACCAGCATTGAACAGGGTCGGCTCACAGATACGCAGTATTTT	CATSIEQGRLTDTQYF
TRBV2	TRBJ2-5	TRBD2	.	TGTGCCAGCAGTGAAGAGGGACTAGTTACCGAGACCCAGTACTTC	CASSEEGLVTETQYF
TRBV10-1	TRBJ2-5	TRBD2	.	TGCGCCAGCAGTGACCGACTAGCGGGCGAGGAGACCCAGTACTTC	CASSDRLAGEETQYF
TRBV7-6	TRBJ2-1	TRBD2	.	TGTGCCAGCAGCCCAGGGGCGGGAGGTGCCTACAATGAGCAGTTCTTC	CASSPGAGGAYNEQFF
TRBV9	TRBJ2-1	TRBD2	few	TGTGCCAGCAGCGTCTTTAGCGGGAGAAATGAGCAGTTCTTC	CASSVFSGRNEQFF
TRBV6-5	TRBJ2-2	.	.	TGTGCCAGCAGGAGGACCGGGGAGCTGTTTTTT	CASRRTGELFF